This T cell receptor (beta chain) was recorded in a study of OX40 agonist ivuxolimab in advanced cancers. Notes on the study in general: Among some nonresponders, normalized T-cell clonal expansion was also low.

Measured with immunoSEQ multiplex PCR; TCRdb has only the in-frame clones, and not every one. In the table there are approximately 97,000 clones, 86% of which are singletons. Details on this clone: Its antigen is not known.

No patient had autoimmune disease or received systemic immunosuppression. The CDR3 runs to 14 residues. The germline V gene has CDR1 LNHDA and CDR2 SQIVND (reference sequence). The ends were cut back, 9 bases at V and 0 bases at J, with 15 bases in the middle. V usage is TRBV19 and J usage is TRBJ2-7; tentatively, D is TRBD1 (5 bases). The receptor comes from an adult with an advanced solid tumor such as melanoma, head and neck, liver or kidney cancer. Here the sequenced sample was CD4+ or CD8+ T cells sorted from blood, taken in a trial of the OX40 agonist ivuxolimab. The CDR3: CASREQASSYEQYF. The CDR3 DNA is TGTGCCAGCAGAGAACAGGCGAGCTCCTACGAGCAGTACTTC.